A selection of T cell receptor beta chains follows, all from one sample in a study of blood T cell repertoires in COVID-19. Repertoires were generated with immunoSEQ multiplex PCR, while TCRdb's copy carries only in-frame clones and drops some. Seen here are 390,000 or so clones, 90% observed once, and the top ten hold about 6.5%. Material for sequencing was peripheral blood. These receptors came from a man between 18 and 29 years old with active or convalescent COVID-19. CDR3s include the opening cysteine and the closing phenylalanine or tryptophan. Each record gives: clone size, V gene, J gene, D gene, CDR3 DNA, CDR3 protein. The D gene is left open where the match is weak. Expanded clones get a size class; other rows say once, few or many, or leave the size out.

>.|TRBV4-3|TRBJ1-1|.
TGCGCCAGCAGCCAAGAGGCAGGGCTGAACACTGAAGCTTTCTTT
CASSQEAGLNTEAFF
>.|TRBV6-6|TRBJ2-7|TRBD2
TGTGCCAGCAGCCCCCGGACTAGCAGCACCTACGAGCAGTACTTC
CASSPRTSSTYEQYF
>.|TRBV7-9|TRBJ2-2|.
TGTGCCAGCAGCGCTACAGAAACCGGGGAGCTGTTTTTT
CASSATETGELFF
>.|TRBV9|TRBJ1-2|.
TGTGCCAGCAGCGTAGCGGGCCAGGGTGGGTATGGCTACACCTTC
CASSVAGQGGYGYTF
>.|TRBV29-1|TRBJ2-5|TRBD1
TGCAGCGTTTTACAGGGGGCTGAGACCCAGTACTTC
CSVLQGAETQYF
>.|TRBV5-1|TRBJ2-1|TRBD1
TGCGCCAGCAGCTTCATAGGGGGCGATGAGCAGTTCTTC
CASSFIGGDEQFF
>.|TRBV25-1|TRBJ2-5|.
TGTGCCAGCAGTGAACTCATGGCATACCCTCCCCAAGAGACCCAGTACTTC
CASSELMAYPPQETQYF
>.|TRBV4-2|TRBJ2-3|TRBD2
TGTGCCAGCAGCCACGGACTAGCGGTCGTACCGTCTGATTTT
CASSHGLAVVPSDF
>.|TRBV9|TRBJ2-5|TRBD2
TGTGCCAGCAGGTATAGCGGGGGGTGGCAAGAGACCCAGTACTTC
CASRYSGGWQETQYF
>once|TRBV18|TRBJ2-3|.
TGTGCCAGCTCACCATGGGGCCAAGATACGCAGTATTTT
CASSPWGQDTQYF
>.|TRBV5-1|TRBJ2-7|.
TGCGCCAGCAGCTTGGTTACACAGGACTACGAGCAGTACTTC
CASSLVTQDYEQYF
>.|TRBV30|TRBJ2-1|.
TGTGCCTGGACCGCGGGGGCTAGCGGACGAAATGAGCAGTTCTTC
CAWTAGASGRNEQFF
>.|TRBV24-1|TRBJ2-1|TRBD1
TGTGCCACCAGTGACCCGACAGGGTTCCCCTACAATGAGCAGTTCTTC
CATSDPTGFPYNEQFF
>.|TRBV6-5|TRBJ1-1|TRBD1
TGTGCCAGCAGTTGGGAGACAGGGGTGAACACTGAAGCTTTCTTT
CASSWETGVNTEAFF
>.|TRBV12-3/TRBV12-4|TRBJ2-7|TRBD1
TGTGCCAGCAGTTTAGGAGACAGGGGGGAGCAGTACTTC
CASSLGDRGEQYF
>.|TRBV4-2|TRBJ2-7|TRBD1
TGTGCCAGCAGCCCTAGGACAGGGAACTACGAGCAGTACTTC
CASSPRTGNYEQYF
>.|TRBV27|TRBJ2-1|.
TGTGCCAGCAGTTTATTGATCACGGCTAGCAGTTACAATGAGCAGTTCTTC
CASSLLITASSYNEQFF
>.|TRBV3-1/TRBV3-2|TRBJ1-1|.
TGTGCCAGCAGCCACACAGAGAACACTGAAGCTTTCTTT
CASSHTENTEAFF
>.|TRBV19|TRBJ1-5|.
TGTGCCAGTAGTATAGGAGGGTCAAGCAATCAGCCCCAGCATTTT
CASSIGGSSNQPQHF
>.|TRBV7-2|TRBJ1-4|.
TGTGCCAGCAGCTTAGTCGGGAATGTGGTTAATGAAAAACTGTTTTTT
CASSLVGNVVNEKLFF
>.|TRBV7-2|TRBJ2-6|.
TGTGCCAGCACTGGTGGTCCGGGATCTGGGGCCAACGTCCTGACTTTC
CASTGGPGSGANVLTF
>once|TRBV5-8|TRBJ1-6|TRBD1
TGTGCCAGCAGCTCGGACAGGGGGATCAATTCACCCCTCCACTTT
CASSSDRGINSPLHF
>once|TRBV6-2/TRBV6-3|TRBJ2-7|TRBD1
TGTGCCAGCAGCAGAACGGGACAGGGATTCTACGAGCAGTACTTC
CASSRTGQGFYEQYF
>.|TRBV7-7|TRBJ1-4|.
TGTGCCAGCAGCAACCGTCTGGGGGGGGAGGAAAAACTGTTTTTT
CASSNRLGGEEKLFF
>.|TRBV28|TRBJ1-4|.
TGTGCCAGCAAACCGGGGGGTCCCTTCTCCTTAACTAATGAAAAACTGTTTTTT
CASKPGGPFSLTNEKLFF
>.|TRBV6-5|TRBJ2-3|TRBD2
TGTGCCAGCAGCCCCGTACTAGCGGGAGATACGCAGTATTTT
CASSPVLAGDTQYF
>.|TRBV11-3|TRBJ2-1|.
TGTGCCAGCAGCTTACGGGACACCGGGCCCAATGAGCAGTTCTTC
CASSLRDTGPNEQFF
>.|TRBV28|TRBJ1-1|.
TGTGCCAGCAGTCCTCCTATATCTGAAGCTTTCTTT
CASSPPISEAFF
>.|TRBV19|TRBJ1-3|.
TGTGCCAGTAGCAGGGGAGCTGGAAACACCATATATTTT
CASSRGAGNTIYF
>.|TRBV11-1|TRBJ2-3|.
TGTGCCAGCAGCTTAGCGGGGGGAACAGATACGCAGTATTTT
CASSLAGGTDTQYF
>.|TRBV27|TRBJ1-5|.
TGTGCCAGCAGCCCTGTCGGTCGCAATCAGCCCCAGCATTTT
CASSPVGRNQPQHF
>.|TRBV7-3|TRBJ2-5|.
TGTGCCAGCAGCTCCTCCGGAACCACGGAGTACCAGTACTTC
CASSSSGTTEYQYF